This T cell receptor beta chain was sequenced for a study of blood T cell repertoires in COVID-19. Study information: PBMCs, B-cell-depleted T cells, or T cells were the source of the cDNA or gDNA that made up the material.

Seattle patient enrollment occurred during active infection, with longitudinal follow-up thereafter. Per the authors' pipeline: Amplification with reference gene primers provided the estimates of nucleated cell counts. Generated by immunoSEQ multiplex PCR, the TCRdb table keeps only in-frame clones and is missing some. From that table come the V and J calls and clone size; the DNA was used to work out D and trimming. The data contain around 200,000 clones, 75% to 90% of them singletons. CDR3 size: 16 residues. V shed 3 bases and J shed 6 bases, with 18 bases lying between them. In germline, CDR1 is SGHNT, CDR2 YYREEE (reference sequence).

The source of this sequence is a woman aged 40-49 years with COVID-19, enrolled during active disease. The sample consisted of peripheral blood. The chain is built from TRBV5-4 and TRBJ2-2; D may be TRBD1 (9 bases). The DNA of the CDR3 is TGTGCCAGCAGCTCAGGACAGGGGCGGGGGGCCGGGGAGCTGTTTTTT. Translating it yields CASSSGQGRGAGELFF. Variable domain in full (rest from reference TRBV5-4 and TRBJ2-2): ETGVTQSPTHLIKTRGQQVTLRCSSQSGHNTVSWYQQALGQGPQFIFQYYREEENGRGNFPPRFSGLQFPNYSSELNVNALELDDSALYLCASSSGQGRGAGELFFGEGSRLTVL.